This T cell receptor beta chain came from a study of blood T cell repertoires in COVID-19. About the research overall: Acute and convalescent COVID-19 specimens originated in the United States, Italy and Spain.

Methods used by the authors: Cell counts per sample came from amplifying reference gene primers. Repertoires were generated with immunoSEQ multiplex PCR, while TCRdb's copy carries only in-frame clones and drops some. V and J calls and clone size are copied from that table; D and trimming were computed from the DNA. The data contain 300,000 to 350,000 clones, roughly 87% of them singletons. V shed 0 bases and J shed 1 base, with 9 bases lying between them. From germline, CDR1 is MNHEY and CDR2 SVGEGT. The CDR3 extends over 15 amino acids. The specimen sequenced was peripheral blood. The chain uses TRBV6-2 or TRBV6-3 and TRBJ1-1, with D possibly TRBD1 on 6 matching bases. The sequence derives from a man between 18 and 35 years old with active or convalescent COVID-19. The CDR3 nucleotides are TGTGCCAGCAGTTACTCACAGGGCTGGAACACTGAAGCTTTCTTT. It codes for CASSYSQGWNTEAFF.